The 24 T cell receptor beta chains reported below all come from one sample, sequenced in a study of T cell changes during pregnancy in multiple sclerosis. Profiled with immunoSEQ multiplex PCR; TCRdb holds only in-frame clones, not every one. The table lists 12,000 or so clones, 75% to 90% of them singletons, with roughly 10% in the top ten. The sample in question was CD8+ T cells from peripheral blood mononuclear cells, obtained after pregnancy. These receptors were collected from a female donor in good health, enrolled as a control in a pregnancy study.

CDR3 protein: CASSEGQGGHGYTF. The CDR3 DNA sequence: TGTGCCAGCAGTGAAGGGCAGGGCGGCCATGGCTACACCTTC. The rearrangement uses TRBV6-1 and TRBJ1-2; a possible D gene is TRBD1 (5 bases). Germline CDR1 reads MNHNS; CDR2 reads SASEGT. The CDR3 consists of 14 residues. V was cut by 1 base and J by 6 bases, with 12 bases left in between.

This chain joins TRBV28 and TRBJ1-1; 10 bases are shared with TRBD1. The CDR3 is 15 residues long. Looked up from germline, CDR1 is MDHEN and CDR2 is SYDVKM. V shed 6 bases and J 4 bases; nucleotides not matched to a gene: 8. Here the CDR3 reads CASSLMRTGGTEAFF. The CDR3 coding sequence is TGTGCCAGCAGCCTCATGAGGACAGGGGGCACTGAAGCTTTCTTT.

The chain uses TRBV18 and TRBJ1-4, with D possibly TRBD1 on 5 matching bases. Germline CDR1 reads KGHSH; CDR2 reads LQKENI. CDR3 length equals 16 residues. Trimming took off 3 bases at V and 8 bases at J, with 19 bases between the two ends. The CDR3 nucleotides read TGTGCCAGCTCACCCAGCCAGGGCGCTTCTTTGGAAAAACTGTTTTTT. Its protein product is CASSPSQGASLEKLFF.

This chain connects TRBV6-1 to TRBJ1-1; no clear D gene. The CDR3 contains 13 residues. V lost 11 bases and J lost 0, with 13 bases in between. Germline loops: CDR1 MNHNS, CDR2 SASEGT. The CDR3 DNA is TGTGCCGTGGGGAGGTTGCTGAACACTGAAGCTTTCTTT. Translation gives CAVGRLLNTEAFF.

CDR3 in amino acids: CASSLGLYGYTF. The CDR3 DNA is TGTGCCAGCAGCTTGGGGCTCTATGGCTACACCTTC. The V gene is TRBV5-4, the J gene TRBJ1-2; D uncertain. This CDR3 is built from 12 residues. V was trimmed by 0 bases and J by 4 bases, leaving 4 bases between them. The V gene's germline CDR1 is SGHNT and CDR2 YYREEE (reference sequence).

The rearrangement joins TRBV27 to TRBJ2-7; perhaps TRBD1 as D (6 bases). Per germline, CDR1 MNHEY and CDR2 SMNVEV (reference sequence). V lost 0 bases, J lost 3 bases, and 9 bases lay in between. The CDR3 runs to 14 residues. The CDR3 spells CASSLSSQGYEQYF. The DNA of the CDR3 is TGTGCCAGCAGTTTATCCTCACAGGGCTACGAGCAGTACTTC.

J is TRBJ2-1 and V is TRBV29-1; 9 positions agree with TRBD2. With V trimmed by 8 bases and J by 4 bases, 3 bases remained unmatched. The CDR3 is 12 residues long. Germline assignment: CDR1 SQVTM and CDR2 ANQGSEA. The CDR3 sequence: CSQTSGYNEQFF. The CDR3 DNA is TGCAGCCAGACTAGCGGATACAATGAGCAGTTCTTC.

The V call is TRBV7-9, the J call TRBJ2-7, with D possibly TRBD2 on 6 matching bases. This CDR3 is built from 14 residues. The V and J ends lost 1 base and 5 bases respectively, with 12 bases between them. The germline V gene has CDR1 SEHNR and CDR2 FQNEAQ (reference sequence). CDR3 DNA: TGTGCCAGCAGCTTAGGAATTTGGGGGGACGAGCAGTACTTC. It codes for CASSLGIWGDEQYF.

This sequence joins TRBV30 and TRBJ1-4; possibly TRBD1 for D (6 bases). CDR3 length: 17 amino acids. Deletions cut 1 base from V and 5 bases from J, with 20 bases between. Germline V gene lookup returns CDR1 GTSNPN and CDR2 SVGIG (reference sequence). The CDR3 is CAWSALPPGTRNEKLFF. In DNA, the CDR3 is TGTGCCTGGAGTGCGCTCCCTCCCGGGACAAGAAATGAAAAACTGTTTTTT.

The J gene is TRBJ1-2, the V gene TRBV27; tentatively, D is TRBD1 (5 bases). This CDR3 spans 14 amino acids. The V end lost 5 bases, the J end lost 4 bases, and 14 bases lay between the germline ends. Germline-derived CDR1 and CDR2 are MNHEY and SMNVEV (reference sequence). CDR3 region: CASSRSWDSYGYTF. DNA of the CDR3: TGTGCCAGCAGTCGGTCATGGGACTCCTATGGCTACACCTTC.

The chain employs TRBV2 and TRBJ2-7; D perhaps matches TRBD1 (6 bases). Germline assignment: CDR1 SNHLY and CDR2 FYNNEI. V was trimmed by 2 bases and J by 6 bases, leaving 20 bases between them. The CDR3 extends over 16 amino acids. The CDR3 region has the DNA TGTGCCAGCAGTGAATACAGGGTTACCTCTACAGGCGAGCAGTACTTC. It encodes CASSEYRVTSTGEQYF.

By share, this clone ranks as medium-sized (0.01 to 0.1%). The chain links TRBV19 to TRBJ1-6; D is undetermined. Deletions cut 9 bases from V and 9 bases from J, with 15 bases between. Germline CDR1 is LNHDA and CDR2 is SQIVND (reference sequence). CDR3 length equals 13 residues. The CDR3 DNA reads as TGTGCCAGCCGGGAGAATCCGCTTTCACCCCTCCACTTT. It specifies CASRENPLSPLHF.

The rearrangement links TRBV5-1 to TRBJ1-4, with D uncertain. The CDR3 runs to 14 residues. Germline V gene data show CDR1 as SGHRS and CDR2 as YFSETQ. Trimming removed 6 bases at V and 7 bases at J, with 16 bases between. CDR3 DNA: TGCGCCAGCACTTTTGTTACCGAGGCTGAAAAACTGTTTTTT. As protein: CASTFVTEAEKLFF.

V and J are TRBV7-9 and TRBJ2-3; 10 bases map to TRBD2. V lost 5 bases, J lost 4 bases, and 12 bases stayed unmatched. Germline CDR1 is SEHNR and CDR2 is FQNEAQ (reference sequence). This CDR3 is 17 amino acids long. CDR3 sequence: CASSAPSGRASADTQYF. CDR3 DNA sequence: TGTGCCAGCAGCGCTCCGAGCGGGAGGGCCTCCGCAGATACGCAGTATTTT. Full variable domain (missing parts from reference TRBV7-9 and TRBJ2-3): DTGVSQNPRHKITKRGQNVTFRCDPISEHNRLYWYRQTLGQGPEFLTYFQNEAQLEKSRLLSDRFSAERPKGSFSTLEIQRTEQGDSAMYLCASSAPSGRASADTQYFGPGTRLTVL.

This clone appeared once. The CDR3 sequence: CASSPRRSDTQYF. CDR3 DNA: TGTGCCAGCAGCCCGCGCCGTTCCGATACGCAGTATTTT. The chain has TRBV7-3 and TRBJ2-3; D not resolved. The CDR3 is 13 amino acids. V gave up 5 bases and J gave up 6 bases, with 12 bases separating them. Germline V gene lookup returns CDR1 SGHTA and CDR2 FQGTGA.

The V and J genes are TRBV11-2 and TRBJ2-7; 12 nucleotides match TRBD1. Looked up from germline, CDR1 is SGHAT and CDR2 is FQNNGV. Trimming cost V 5 bases and J 0 bases; bases outside gene matches: 8. The CDR3 is 17 residues long. For the CDR3, the DNA is TGTGCCAGCAGCCTAGGGACAGGGGGCAAAAGCTCCTACGAGCAGTACTTC. Amino acids: CASSLGTGGKSSYEQYF. Full variable domain (rest looked up from reference TRBV11-2 and TRBJ2-7): EAGVAQSPRYKIIEKRQSVAFWCNPISGHATLYWYQQILGQGPKLLIQFQNNGVVDDSQLPKDRFSAERLKGVDSTLKIQPAKLEDSAVYLCASSLGTGGKSSYEQYFGPGTRLTVT.

Only a few counts were recorded for this clone. The V gene is TRBV27, the J gene TRBJ2-5; D unclear. The CDR3 loop spans 15 amino acids. Between the trimmed V and J ends, which lost 3 bases and 1 base, there was a span of 12 bases. The germline gives CDR1 MNHEY, CDR2 SMNVEV (reference sequence). The CDR3 loop is CASSLGALTQETQYF. CDR3 coding DNA: TGTGCCAGCAGTTTGGGCGCCCTGACCCAAGAGACCCAGTACTTC.

V usage is TRBV9 and J usage is TRBJ2-2; 14 positions agree with TRBD2. V lost 6 bases, J lost 2 bases, and 9 bases stayed unmatched. This CDR3 contains 18 residues. Germline V gives CDR1 SGDLS, CDR2 YYNGEE. The CDR3 sequence: CASTDFGTSGRNTGELFF. DNA for the CDR3: TGTGCCAGCACCGACTTCGGGACTAGCGGGAGAAACACCGGGGAGCTGTTTTTT.

This clone has more than one count but fewer than ten. V gene TRBV7-9 combines with J gene TRBJ2-1; 10 bases map to TRBD1. The CDR3 has 15 residues. Germline CDR1 and CDR2: SEHNR and FQNEAQ (reference sequence). Germline trimming cut 5 bases from V and 4 bases from J; bases unmatched to any gene: 5. CDR3 DNA sequence: TGTGCCAGCAGCATGACAGGGGGCCATTACAATGAGCAGTTCTTC. It yields the protein CASSMTGGHYNEQFF.

This clone was picked up a small number of times. The chain employs TRBV6-4 and TRBJ2-3; a possible D gene is TRBD2 (6 bases). From germline, CDR1 is MRHNA and CDR2 SNTAGT. Trimming stripped 0 bases from V and 4 bases from J, with 11 bases between. The CDR3 covers 15 residues. Here the CDR3 reads CASSDSISGADTQYF. CDR3 nucleotide sequence: TGTGCCAGCAGTGACTCGATATCGGGGGCAGATACGCAGTATTTT.

The rearrangement joins TRBV13 to TRBJ2-7; D call uncertain. Looked up from germline, CDR1 is PRHDT and CDR2 is FYEKMQ (reference sequence). This CDR3 spans 15 amino acids. V lost 1 base to trimming and J lost 6 bases, with 16 bases between them. CDR3 in DNA: TGTGCCAGCAGCTTAGACACGGCCTCGGGTACCGAGCAGTACTTC. This translates into CASSLDTASGTEQYF.

The chain employs TRBV9 and TRBJ2-3, with 11 bases fitting TRBD2. V was pared by 4 bases and J by 2 bases, with 6 bases of the junction left unmatched. Germline V gene sequence: CDR1 SGDLS, CDR2 YYNGEE. The length of the CDR3 is 16 residues. The DNA for the CDR3 is TGTGCCAGCAGCCCTCGACTAGCGGGACACACAGATACGCAGTATTTT. Residues: CASSPRLAGHTDTQYF.

This sequence joins TRBV11-2 and TRBJ1-3; D uncertain. Germline CDR1 and CDR2: SGHAT and FQNNGV. This CDR3 contains 16 residues. With 0 bases removed from V and 2 bases from J, the gap between germline ends came to 11 bases. Here the CDR3 reads CASSLDLGSTGNTIYF. As DNA, the CDR3 is TGTGCCAGCAGCTTAGATCTGGGCAGCACTGGAAACACCATATATTTT.

The chain uses TRBV6-4 and TRBJ2-1, with 9 bases identical to TRBD2. Per germline, CDR1 MRHNA and CDR2 SNTAGT. The V segment lost 5 bases and the J segment 10 bases; nucleotides outside the gene matches: 6. The CDR3 has 13 residues. Here the CDR3 DNA reads TGTGCCAGCAGTTGGCTAGCGGGAACCGAGCAGTTCTTC. As protein: CASSWLAGTEQFF.